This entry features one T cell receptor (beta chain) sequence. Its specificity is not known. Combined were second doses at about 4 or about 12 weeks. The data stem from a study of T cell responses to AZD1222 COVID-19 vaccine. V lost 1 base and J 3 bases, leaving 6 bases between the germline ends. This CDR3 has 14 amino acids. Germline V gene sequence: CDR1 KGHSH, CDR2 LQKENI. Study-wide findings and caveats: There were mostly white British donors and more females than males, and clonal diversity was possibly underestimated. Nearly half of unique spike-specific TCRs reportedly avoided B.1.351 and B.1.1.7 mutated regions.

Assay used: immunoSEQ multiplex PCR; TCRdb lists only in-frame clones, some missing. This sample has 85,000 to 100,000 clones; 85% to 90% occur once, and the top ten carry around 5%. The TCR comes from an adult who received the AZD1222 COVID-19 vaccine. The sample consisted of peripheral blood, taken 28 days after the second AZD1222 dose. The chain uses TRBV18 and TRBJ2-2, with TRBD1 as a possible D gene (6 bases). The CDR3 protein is CASSPRTDTGELFF. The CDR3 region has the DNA TGTGCCAGCTCACCACGGACAGACACCGGGGAGCTGTTTTTT.